A selection of T cell receptor beta chains follows, all from one sample in a study of T cell responses to AZD1222 COVID-19 vaccine. The data were produced by immunoSEQ multiplex PCR, yet TCRdb's version contains in-frame clones alone and is incomplete. Found here are approximately 170,000 clones, 85% to 90% of them singletons; the top ten hold 6% to 8%. Sequenced material: peripheral blood, taken on day 0 of AZD1222 vaccination. The receptors stem from an adult in good health. The CDR3 runs from the conserved cysteine through the conserved F or W. A D gene is named only where the DNA matches it firmly. Rows give clone size only sometimes, using once, few, many, or a class for an expanded clone.

13 NA TRBJ2-1 TRBV7-8 NA TGTGCCAGCAGCCCTGGACTAAACAATGAGCAGTTCTTC CASSPGLNNEQFF
14 NA TRBJ2-5 TRBV4-1 NA TGCGCCAGCAGCCAGGGACGGGGGTTGGAGACCCAGTACTTC CASSQGRGLETQYF
13 NA TRBJ2-2 TRBV23-1 NA TGCGCCAGACCCCCTCGTCGGACCGGGGAGCTGTTTTTT CARPPRRTGELFF
17 NA TRBJ1-1 TRBV4-2 NA TGTGCCAGCAGCCAGACCCACCCTGCAGGCGACAACACTGAAGCTTTCTTT CASSQTHPAGDNTEAFF
12 NA TRBJ2-2 TRBV7-3 NA TGTGCCAGCAGCTATTTCAACGGGGAGCTGTTTTTT CASSYFNGELFF
13 NA TRBJ1-6 TRBV30 NA TGTGCCTGGAGTGTCGGGGATCGGTCACCCCTCCACTTT CAWSVGDRSPLHF
17 TRBD2 TRBJ2-5 TRBV7-8 NA TGTGCCAGCAGCTTAGGGGAGACTAGCGGGGTGGGAGAGACCCAGTACTTC CASSLGETSGVGETQYF
14 TRBD1 TRBJ1-1 TRBV2 NA TGTGCCAGCTCGGTCGAACAGGGGGGAACTGAAGCTTTCTTT CASSVEQGGTEAFF
15 TRBD2 TRBJ2-2 TRBV7-2 few TGTGCCAGCAGCCCCAGCGGGGGGGCAACCGGGGAGCTGTTTTTT CASSPSGGATGELFF
11 NA TRBJ2-7 TRBV28 NA TGTGCCAGCAGGAGCTCCTACGAGCAGTACTTC CASRSSYEQYF
15 NA TRBJ1-5 TRBV5-6 NA TGTGCCAGCAGCTTTAGGGGGGCTAGCAATCAGCCCCAGCATTTT CASSFRGASNQPQHF
12 NA TRBJ2-2 TRBV12-3/TRBV12-4 NA TGTGCCAGCAGCCCGGGCACCGGGGAGCTGTTTTTT CASSPGTGELFF
17 NA TRBJ2-3 TRBV9 NA TGTGCCAGCAGCGTAGCCGTGGGCGTGGCTAGCACAGATACGCAGTATTTT CASSVAVGVASTDTQYF
15 TRBD2 TRBJ2-2 TRBV5-1 few TGCGCCAGCACCCCGGGACTAGCGAACACCGGGGAGCTGTTTTTT CASTPGLANTGELFF
18 NA TRBJ1-3 TRBV7-8 NA TGTGCCAGCAGCTTAAGACAACCGGGACTGCTCTCTGGAAACACCATATATTTT CASSLRQPGLLSGNTIYF
14 TRBD2 TRBJ2-7 TRBV19 once TGTGCCAGTAGTATTAGGGAGGGTGGCTACGAGCAGTACTTC CASSIREGGYEQYF
14 NA TRBJ2-7 TRBV6-5 NA TGTGCCAGCAGTTACGTGAGGAGCTCCTACGAGCAGTACTTC CASSYVRSSYEQYF
19 NA TRBJ2-2 TRBV1 NA TGCACCAGCAGCCAAGTCCTAGCGGGGGGGCGAATGGGCACCGGGGAGCTGTTTTTT CTSSQVLAGGRMGTGELFF
14 TRBD1 TRBJ2-7 TRBV29-1 NA TGCAGCGTTGAAGGGACAGGGCACGCCTACGAGCAGTACTTC CSVEGTGHAYEQYF
15 TRBD1 TRBJ2-1 TRBV4-1 NA TGCGCCAGCAGCCAATCCGGGACAGGGGTGGGTGAGCAGTTCTTC CASSQSGTGVGEQFF
16 TRBD1 TRBJ2-1 TRBV7-9 NA TGTGCCAGCAGCTACCGGACAGGGGTGACCTACAATGAGCAGTTCTTC CASSYRTGVTYNEQFF
16 NA TRBJ2-1 TRBV10-3 NA TGTGCCATCAGTGAGTCTCGGGACACCCCTTACGATGAGCAGTTCTTC CAISESRDTPYDEQFF
16 TRBD2 TRBJ2-5 TRBV5-1 NA TGCGCCAGCAGCCACAGTCGGACTAGCGGGGGAAAGACCCAGTACTTC CASSHSRTSGGKTQYF
13 NA TRBJ1-5 TRBV6-5 NA TGTGCCAGCAAGGTCGGTAGCAATCAGCCCCAGCATTTT CASKVGSNQPQHF
15 NA TRBJ2-1 TRBV7-6 NA TGTGCCAGCAGCTCCATAGCCCCCAGCCCGAATGAGCAGTTCTTC CASSSIAPSPNEQFF
15 TRBD1 TRBJ2-7 TRBV27 once TGTGCCAGCAGTTTATACGGGACAGGGATTTACGAGCAGTACTTC CASSLYGTGIYEQYF
15 TRBD1 TRBJ2-7 TRBV24-1 NA TGTGCCACCAGTGATTACAGGGGAGAGGTTTCCGAGCAGTACTTC CATSDYRGEVSEQYF
12 TRBD2 TRBJ2-1 TRBV6-5 NA TGTGCCAGCAGTTACGAGCTAGCGGGGGGCCTCTTC CASSYELAGGLF
13 NA TRBJ1-2 TRBV25-1 NA TGTGCCAGCAGTGAAGGGGGGAACTATGGCTACACCTTC CASSEGGNYGYTF
13 NA TRBJ2-7 TRBV5-1 few TGCGCCAGCAGCCCCGTCGACATCTACGAGCAGTACTTC CASSPVDIYEQYF
15 NA TRBJ1-1 TRBV5-6 NA TGTGCCAGCAGCTTGGTTGGCAGGGGGAACACTGAAGCTTTCTTT CASSLVGRGNTEAFF
14 NA TRBJ1-4 TRBV19 NA TGTGCCAGTAGCGACGGAGCAACTAATGAAAAACTGTTTTTT CASSDGATNEKLFF
15 NA TRBJ2-1 TRBV18 NA TGTGCCAGCTCACCAGAAGGGGGGGGATACAATGAGCAGTTCTTC CASSPEGGGYNEQFF
13 NA TRBJ2-7 TRBV28 NA TGTGCCAGCAGTTTTAGGGATTTCAGGGAGCAGTACTTC CASSFRDFREQYF
15 NA TRBJ2-5 TRBV7-9 NA TGTGCCAGCAGCTTATTAAGCAGGGATCAAGAGACCCAGTACTTC CASSLLSRDQETQYF
19 TRBD2 TRBJ2-1 TRBV5-1 NA TGCGCCAGCAGCGCCTCCGGGACTAGCGGGACCAGCTCCTACAATGAGCAGTTCTTC CASSASGTSGTSSYNEQFF
16 NA TRBJ1-5 TRBV15 NA TGTGCCACCAGCACAGGGGCCCTCTATAGCAATCAGCCCCAGCATTTT CATSTGALYSNQPQHF
14 TRBD1 TRBJ1-4 TRBV9 NA TGTGCCAGCAGCACCGACAGGGGAGGAGAAAAACTGTTTTTT CASSTDRGGEKLFF
13 NA TRBJ2-1 TRBV11-2 NA TGTGCCAGCAGCTCTGATAGGGGTAATGAGCAGTTCTTC CASSSDRGNEQFF
15 TRBD1 TRBJ2-1 TRBV28 NA TGTGCCAGCGGCTTCGTGGGACAGGGTTACAATGAGCAGTTCTTC CASGFVGQGYNEQFF
13 NA TRBJ1-5 TRBV6-6 NA TGTGCCAGCAGTTACAGGGGGGTTCAGCCCCAGCATTTT CASSYRGVQPQHF
15 TRBD1 TRBJ2-7 TRBV5-4 NA TGTGCCAGCAGCCCTCCGGGACAGGGGGCCTACGAGCAGTACTTC CASSPPGQGAYEQYF
18 NA TRBJ2-6 TRBV5-4 once TGTGCCAGCAGCAGGGCGGGGCGGGGAAGCTCTGGGGCCAACGTCCTGACTTTC CASSRAGRGSSGANVLTF
16 NA TRBJ1-6 TRBV7-2 NA TGTGCCAGCAGCTTAGGGGGGGCAGGGCCGAATTCACCCCTCCACTTT CASSLGGAGPNSPLHF
13 NA TRBJ1-1 TRBV3-1/TRBV3-2 few TGTGCCAGCAGCCTTTCAGCGAACACTGAAGCTTTCTTT CASSLSANTEAFF
15 NA TRBJ2-7 TRBV28 NA TGTGCCAGCAGTTTAGGTGTCTCTAGCCCCGCCGAGCAGTACTTC CASSLGVSSPAEQYF
15 NA TRBJ1-4 TRBV9 NA TGTGCCAGCAGCGTAGCAGGGCAGATAAATGAAAAACTGTTTTTT CASSVAGQINEKLFF
14 TRBD1 TRBJ1-1 TRBV9 NA TGTGCCAGCAGCGAGGACAGGACGAACACTGAAGCTTTCTTT CASSEDRTNTEAFF
13 TRBD1 TRBJ2-7 TRBV2 NA TGTGCCAGCACTCTACAGGGGTCGGACGAGCAGTACTTC CASTLQGSDEQYF
14 TRBD2 TRBJ2-5 TRBV10-3 NA TGTGCCATCAAAGGAGGAGCGGGGGAAGAGACCCAGTACTTC CAIKGGAGEETQYF
11 TRBD1 TRBJ1-1 TRBV2 NA TGTGCCAGCACTCGGGACAGTGAAGCTTTCTTT CASTRDSEAFF
15 NA TRBJ1-4 TRBV6-5 once TGTGCCAGCAGTTACTCGGGGGGTACTAATGAAAAACTGTTTTTT CASSYSGGTNEKLFF
15 NA TRBJ1-4 TRBV7-9 NA TGTGCCAGCAGCGACAGCATCCGGGCTAATGAAAAACTGTTTTTT CASSDSIRANEKLFF